The clone carrying this T cell receptor (beta chain) was observed a handful of times. PCR used 60 Vbeta primers and 13 Jbeta primers. Profiled with immunoSEQ multiplex PCR; TCRdb holds only in-frame clones, not every one. Among more than 90,000 clones listed, about 86% were seen once. Likely unrecorded immune exposures existed in these nominally healthy donors. This sample was included in a study of cytomegalovirus exposure and HLA in healthy donors. Study at large: Earlier, approximately 110 million unique TCR beta sequences were recovered from around 180 million T cells by an analysis.

This CDR3 contains 13 residues. V lost 2 bases, J lost 4 bases, and 9 bases lay in between. CDR1 and CDR2 (germline): MNHEY, SVGAGI. The sample was PBMCs. This receptor was identified in an older woman in good health and CMV-seropositive. J is TRBJ2-7 and V is TRBV6-5; D might be TRBD1 (5 bases). CDR3 amino acids: CASSYPGWYEQYF. CDR3 nucleotides: TGTGCCAGCAGTTACCCAGGGTGGTACGAGCAGTACTTC.